The entry below describes one T cell receptor (beta chain). Its specific antigen is unknown. Base qualities are not at hand, and no much larger clone is one base apart. The library was obtained by the immunoSEQ multiplex PCR assay. The table was pulled from immuneACCESS by TCRdb, which kept in-frame rearrangements only. Such tables lose some clones; where checked, under half of the loss comes from unresolved V genes, and the rest has no known cause. Across this sample there are about 120,000 clones, with about 87% seen only once. Of the sample, roughly 12% falls within the top ten clones. This sample was included in a study of control samples from healthy donors and cancer patients (dated by TCRdb to 2018 to 2021). From the cysteine up to the phenylalanine, the CDR3 has a length of 15 residues. Kept here is only the CDR3 DNA, which spans 45 bases and is read in frame from base 1. V is cut back by 5 bases and J by 1 base, with 6 bases in the junction unmatched. CDR1 and CDR2, looked up from the germline V gene, are SGHNT and YENEEA.

The clonotype was recovered from a man younger than 45 in good health. Recombination joined TRBV11-3 with TRBJ1-1; the junction holds 8 bases that match TRBD1. Sequences were obtained from blood. This receptor has the CDR3 CASSVGQGRNTEAFF. At the DNA level, the sequence is TGTGCCAGCAGCGTTGGACAGGGTCGGAACACTGAAGCTTTCTTT.